Listed below are T cell receptor beta chains from one sample, sequenced in a study of beta chain features in type 1 diabetes. The data were produced by immunoSEQ multiplex PCR, yet TCRdb's version contains in-frame clones alone and is incomplete. The sample lists about 140,000 clones; 6.9% were seen once. The material sequenced was central memory CD4+ T cells from blood. These TCRs come from a woman aged 25-40 years in good health. Both conserved end residues are part of each CDR3. A D gene is named only where the DNA matches it firmly. Clone sizes are given selectively: once, few, many, or a class where the clone is expanded.

V	size	J	D	CDR3	DNA
TRBV25-1	many	TRBJ2-1	TRBD2	CASSEFLAVGEQFF	TGTGCCAGCAGTGAATTCCTAGCGGTGGGTGAGCAGTTCTTC
TRBV6-4	.	TRBJ1-1	.	CASSGEGGAAEAFF	TGTGCCAGCAGTGGTGAGGGGGGGGCGGCTGAAGCTTTCTTT
TRBV27	.	TRBJ2-5	.	CASSLRTMAETQYF	TGTGCCAGCAGTTTGAGGACAATGGCTGAGACCCAGTACTTC
TRBV19	.	TRBJ2-5	TRBD1	CASSIGTELEETQYF	TGTGCCAGTAGTATCGGGACAGAACTGGAAGAGACCCAGTACTTC
TRBV5-4	few	TRBJ2-5	TRBD2	CASSSGLAGGPETQYF	TGTGCCAGCAGCTCCGGACTAGCGGGAGGTCCAGAGACCCAGTACTTC
TRBV7-9	few	TRBJ2-1	TRBD2	CASSLDPSGTRFF	TGTGCCAGCAGCTTAGACCCTAGCGGGACTCGGTTCTTC
TRBV9	.	TRBJ2-5	TRBD2	CASSVGLTGGRAEETQYF	TGTGCCAGCAGCGTAGGCCTGACCGGCGGGAGGGCCGAGGAGACCCAGTACTTC
TRBV28	few	TRBJ1-4	.	CASSGGSYNEKLFF	TGTGCCAGCAGTGGGGGCAGTTATAATGAAAAACTGTTTTTT
TRBV28	.	TRBJ2-7	.	CASRSDRFLGPSSYEQYF	TGTGCCAGCAGATCGGACAGATTCCTAGGGCCGAGCTCCTACGAGCAGTACTTC
TRBV5-1	few	TRBJ2-1	.	CASSLLEGGYNEQFF	TGCGCCAGCAGCTTGCTCGAGGGAGGATACAATGAGCAGTTCTTC
TRBV18	.	TRBJ2-5	.	CASSPDSIKETQYF	TGTGCCAGCTCACCAGACAGCATCAAGGAGACCCAGTACTTC
TRBV19	few	TRBJ2-3	TRBD2	CASSMSGRGTDTQYF	TGTGCCAGTAGTATGAGCGGGAGAGGTACAGATACGCAGTATTTT
TRBV18	.	TRBJ2-5	TRBD1	CASSPGQRETQYF	TGTGCCAGCTCACCGGGACAGCGGGAGACCCAGTACTTC
TRBV4-2	.	TRBJ2-1	TRBD2	CASSQDWAWASGAGEQFF	TGTGCCAGCAGCCAAGATTGGGCTTGGGCTAGCGGAGCTGGGGAGCAGTTCTTC
TRBV10-3	.	TRBJ2-7	.	CAISGVSEQYF	TGTGCCATCAGTGGCGTTAGCGAGCAGTACTTC
TRBV2	.	TRBJ2-5	.	CASSAEAAETQYF	TGTGCCAGCAGTGCGGAGGCGGCCGAGACCCAGTACTTC
TRBV4-1	.	TRBJ2-7	TRBD2	CASSHLTSGDESYEQYF	TGCGCCAGCAGCCACCTGACTAGCGGGGACGAATCCTACGAGCAGTACTTC
TRBV7-2	.	TRBJ2-3	TRBD2	CASSLGTGGSTDTQYF	TGTGCCAGCAGCTTAGGGACGGGAGGGTCCACAGATACGCAGTATTTT
TRBV4-2	many	TRBJ2-7	.	CASSQEFSVPYEQYF	TGTGCCAGCAGCCAAGAATTTAGCGTTCCCTACGAGCAGTACTTC
TRBV7-2	few	TRBJ2-7	TRBD1	CASSYKGQTGYEQYF	TGTGCCAGCAGCTATAAGGGACAGACAGGCTACGAGCAGTACTTC
TRBV18	.	TRBJ2-5	.	CASSPAIGETQYF	TGTGCCAGCTCACCGGCTATCGGGGAGACCCAGTACTTC